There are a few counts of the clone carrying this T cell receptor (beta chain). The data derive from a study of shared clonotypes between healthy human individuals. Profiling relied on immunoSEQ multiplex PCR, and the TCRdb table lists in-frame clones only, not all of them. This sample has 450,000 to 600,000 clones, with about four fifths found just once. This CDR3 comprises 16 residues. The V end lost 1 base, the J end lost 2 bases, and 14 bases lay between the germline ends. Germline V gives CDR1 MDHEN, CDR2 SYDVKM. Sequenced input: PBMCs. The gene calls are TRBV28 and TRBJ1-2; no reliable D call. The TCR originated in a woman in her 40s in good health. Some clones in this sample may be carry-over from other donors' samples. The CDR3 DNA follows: TGTGCCAGCAGTTTATCGTTCAGCAGGCAAAACTATGGCTACACCTTC. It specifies CASSLSFSRQNYGYTF.